This T cell receptor beta chain is drawn from a study of blood T cell repertoires in COVID-19. Background on the study: From the United States, Italy and Spain came samples of acute and convalescent COVID-19. PBMCs, B-cell-depleted T cells, or T cells were the source of the cDNA or gDNA that made up the material.

CDR3 length equals 13 residues. V was cut by 0 bases and J by 6 bases, with 10 bases left in between. Germline CDR1 and CDR2: SGHDT and YYEEEE. Original processing methods: Cell counts per sample came from amplifying reference gene primers. Sequencing used immunoSEQ multiplex PCR; TCRdb keeps in-frame clones, though not all of them. That table supplies the V and J calls and clone size; D and trimming were determined from the DNA. The data contain about 46,000 clones, around 87% of them singletons. The sequence was collected from a human donor in a cohort sampled during active COVID-19. The chain recombines TRBV5-6 with TRBJ2-7, with D possibly TRBD2 on 5 matching bases. The material sequenced was peripheral blood. DNA of the CDR3: TGTGCCAGCAGCTTGGGCAGCCGGGGCGAGCAGTACTTC. Translation: CASSLGSRGEQYF. Variable domain in full (rest from reference TRBV5-6 and TRBJ2-7): DAGVTQSPTHLIKTRGQQVTLRCSPKSGHDTVSWYQQALGQGPQFIFQYYEEEERQRGNFPDRFSGHQFPNYSSELNVNALLLGDSALYLCASSLGSRGEQYFGPGTRLTVT.